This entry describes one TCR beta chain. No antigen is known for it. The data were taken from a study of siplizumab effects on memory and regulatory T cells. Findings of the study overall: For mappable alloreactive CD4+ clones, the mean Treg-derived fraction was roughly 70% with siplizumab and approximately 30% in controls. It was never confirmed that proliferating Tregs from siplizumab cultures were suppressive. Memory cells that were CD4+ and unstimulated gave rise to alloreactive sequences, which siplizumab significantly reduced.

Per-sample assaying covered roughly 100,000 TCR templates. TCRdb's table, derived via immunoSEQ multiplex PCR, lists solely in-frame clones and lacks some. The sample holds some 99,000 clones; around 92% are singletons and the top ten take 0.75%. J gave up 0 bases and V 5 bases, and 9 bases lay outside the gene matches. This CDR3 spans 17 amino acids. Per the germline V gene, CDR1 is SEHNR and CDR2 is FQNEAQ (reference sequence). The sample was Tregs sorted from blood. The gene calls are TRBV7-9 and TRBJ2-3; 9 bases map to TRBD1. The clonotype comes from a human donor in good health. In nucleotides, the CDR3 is TGTGCCAGCAGCCCGGACAGGGGAAACCCTAGCACAGATACGCAGTATTTT. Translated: CASSPDRGNPSTDTQYF.